This TCR beta chain originates from a study of control samples from healthy donors and cancer patients. Here immunoSEQ multiplex PCR was the method, and the copy in TCRdb shows in-frame clones only, minus some. The sample carries about 190,000 clones, 91% recorded once. CDR1 SGHTA and CDR2 FQGNSA come from the germline V gene. CDR3 length: 15 amino acids. The V gene lost 5 bases and the J gene lost 3 bases, with 13 bases spanning the gap. Sample: blood. V and J are TRBV7-2 and TRBJ1-4; D is uncertain. This clonotype originated in a man aged 30 to 39 in good health. This CDR3 is CASSPGPIANEKLFF. The CDR3 nucleotides read TGTGCCAGCAGCCCCGGACCGATTGCTAATGAAAAACTGTTTTTT.